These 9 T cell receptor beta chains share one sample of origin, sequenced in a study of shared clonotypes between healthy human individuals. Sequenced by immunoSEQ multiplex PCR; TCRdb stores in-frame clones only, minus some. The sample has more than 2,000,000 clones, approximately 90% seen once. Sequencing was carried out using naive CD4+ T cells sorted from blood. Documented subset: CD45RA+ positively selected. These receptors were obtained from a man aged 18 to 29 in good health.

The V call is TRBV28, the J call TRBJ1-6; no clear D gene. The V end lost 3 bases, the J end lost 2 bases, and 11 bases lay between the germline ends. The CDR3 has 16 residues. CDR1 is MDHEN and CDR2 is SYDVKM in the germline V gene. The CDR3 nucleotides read TGTGCCAGCAGTTTTAGTGCCCTCCCCTATAATTCACCCCTCCACTTT. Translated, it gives CASSFSALPYNSPLHF.

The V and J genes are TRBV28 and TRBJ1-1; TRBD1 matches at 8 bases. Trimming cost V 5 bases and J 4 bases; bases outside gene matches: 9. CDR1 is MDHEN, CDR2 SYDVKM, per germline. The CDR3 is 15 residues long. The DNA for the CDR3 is TGTGCCAGCAGTCCGCAGACAGGGGAAACCACTGAAGCTTTCTTT. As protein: CASSPQTGETTEAFF.

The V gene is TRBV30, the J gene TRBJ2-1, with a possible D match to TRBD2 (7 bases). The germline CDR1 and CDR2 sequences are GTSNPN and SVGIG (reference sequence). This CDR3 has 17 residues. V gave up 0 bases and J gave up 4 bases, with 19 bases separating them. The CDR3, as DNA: TGTGCCTGGAGTGTAACAAAACGGGGGGCAAGATACAATGAGCAGTTCTTC. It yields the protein CAWSVTKRGARYNEQFF.

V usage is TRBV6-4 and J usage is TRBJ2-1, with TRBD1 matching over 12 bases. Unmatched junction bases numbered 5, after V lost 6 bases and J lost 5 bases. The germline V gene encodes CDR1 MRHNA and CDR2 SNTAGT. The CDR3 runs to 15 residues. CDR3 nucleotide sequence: TGTGCCAGCAGCGGGACAGGGGGCTGGGACAATGAGCAGTTCTTC. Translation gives CASSGTGGWDNEQFF.

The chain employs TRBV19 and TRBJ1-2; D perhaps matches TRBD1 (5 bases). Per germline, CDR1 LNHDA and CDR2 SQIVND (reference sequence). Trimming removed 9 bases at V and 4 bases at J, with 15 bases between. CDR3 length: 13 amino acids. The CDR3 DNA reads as TGTGCCAGCTCTAGGGGAGATACCTATGGCTACACCTTC. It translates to CASSRGDTYGYTF. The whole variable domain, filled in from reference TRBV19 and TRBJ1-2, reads DGGITQSPKYLFRKEGQNVTLSCEQNLNHDAMYWYRQDPGQGLRLIYYSQIVNDFQKGDIAEGYSVSREKKESFPLTVTSAQKNPTAFYLCASSRGDTYGYTFGSGTRLTVV.

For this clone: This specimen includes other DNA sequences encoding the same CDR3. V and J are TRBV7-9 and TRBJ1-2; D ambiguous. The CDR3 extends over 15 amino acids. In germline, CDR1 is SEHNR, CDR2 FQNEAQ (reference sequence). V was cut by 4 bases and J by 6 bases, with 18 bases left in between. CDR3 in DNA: TGTGCCAGCAGCTCCATTCAGTTCCCGCTAGATGGCTACACCTTC. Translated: CASSSIQFPLDGYTF.

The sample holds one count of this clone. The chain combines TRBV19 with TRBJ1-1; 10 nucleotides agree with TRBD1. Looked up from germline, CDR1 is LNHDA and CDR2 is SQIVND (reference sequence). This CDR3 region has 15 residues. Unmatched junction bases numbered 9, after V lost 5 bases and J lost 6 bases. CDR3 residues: CASSPRPGTGAEAFF. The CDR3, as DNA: TGTGCCAGTAGTCCTCGACCCGGGACAGGGGCTGAAGCTTTCTTT.

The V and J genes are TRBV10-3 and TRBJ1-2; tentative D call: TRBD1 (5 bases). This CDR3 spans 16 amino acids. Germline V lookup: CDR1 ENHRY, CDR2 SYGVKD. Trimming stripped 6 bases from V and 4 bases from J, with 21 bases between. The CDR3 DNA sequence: TGTGCCATCAGAGGGGAGGGGTCGGGGCTTGGCTATGGCTACACCTTC. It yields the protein CAIRGEGSGLGYGYTF.

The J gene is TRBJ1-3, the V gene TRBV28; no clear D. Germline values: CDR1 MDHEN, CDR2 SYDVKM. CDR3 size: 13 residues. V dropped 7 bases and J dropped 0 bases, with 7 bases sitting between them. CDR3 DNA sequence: TGTGCCAGCAAGGCAGTCTCTGGAAACACCATATATTTT. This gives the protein CASKAVSGNTIYF.